What follows describes a single TCR beta chain. The data are from a study of response to subunit inactivated influenza vaccine. This CDR3 spans 15 amino acids. V was pared by 5 bases and J by 1 base, with 11 bases between. One entry per CDR3 protein results from TCRdb running MiXCR on the RT-PCR reads. In the table there are hundreds of thousands of distinct CDR3 sequences, around 20% of which are singletons. The sample consisted of PBMCs from blood, taken roughly 5 days after vaccination. J is TRBJ1-4 and V is TRBV12-3 or TRBV12-4; no clear D gene. The receptor comes from a man in his fifties who received an inactivated influenza vaccine. The CDR3 is CASSLGRGTNEKLFF. The CDR3 nucleotides are TGTGCCAGCAGTCTTGGACGCGGAACTAATGAAAAACTGTTTTTT.